What follows is one T cell receptor beta chain and its context. Those who participated ranged in age from 18 to 89 years and resided in under 25 US areas. The sample comes from a study of blood T cell repertoires in COVID-19. About the research overall: Sources were T cells, B-cell-depleted T cells, or PBMCs; the material itself was cDNA or gDNA.

Germline V lookup: CDR1 LNHDA, CDR2 SQIVND (reference sequence). This CDR3 has 14 amino acids. V dropped 2 bases and J dropped 5 bases, with 10 bases sitting between them. Original methodology: Reference gene primer amplification in the assay estimated nucleated cell counts. Profiling relied on immunoSEQ multiplex PCR, and the TCRdb table lists in-frame clones only, not all of them. V and J calls and clone size are given by that table; D and trimming were obtained from the DNA. The repertoire includes fewer than 400,000 clones, over 80% of them detected once, and about 8.9% sits in the top ten. This receptor was obtained from a woman between 18 and 30 years old who had recovered from COVID-19. The chain recombines TRBV19 with TRBJ1-5, with a weak D call TRBD1 (5 bases). Sequenced: PBMCs or T cells enriched from blood (not recorded which). The CDR3 region has the DNA TGTGCCAGTAGTATACAGGGTGGGTATCAGCCCCAGCATTTT. As protein: CASSIQGGYQPQHF. The complete variable domain, with remaining parts taken from reference TRBV19 and TRBJ1-5, reads DGGITQSPKYLFRKEGQNVTLSCEQNLNHDAMYWYRQDPGQGLRLIYYSQIVNDFQKGDIAEGYSVSREKKESFPLTVTSAQKNPTAFYLCASSIQGGYQPQHFGDGTRLSIL.